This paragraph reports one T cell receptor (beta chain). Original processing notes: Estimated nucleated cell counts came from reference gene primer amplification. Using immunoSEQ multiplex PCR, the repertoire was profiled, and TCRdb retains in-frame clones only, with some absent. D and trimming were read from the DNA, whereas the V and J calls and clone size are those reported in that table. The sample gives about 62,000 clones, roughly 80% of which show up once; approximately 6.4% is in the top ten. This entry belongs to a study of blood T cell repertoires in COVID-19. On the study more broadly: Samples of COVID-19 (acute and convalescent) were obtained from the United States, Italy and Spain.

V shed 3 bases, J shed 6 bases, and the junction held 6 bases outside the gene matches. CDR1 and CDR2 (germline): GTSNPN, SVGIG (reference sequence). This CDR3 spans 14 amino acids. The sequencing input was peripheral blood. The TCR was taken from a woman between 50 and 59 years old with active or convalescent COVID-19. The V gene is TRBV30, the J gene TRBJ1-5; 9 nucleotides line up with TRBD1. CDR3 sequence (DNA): TGTGCCTGGAGGGGACAGGGCGTTCTTCAGCCCCAGCATTTT. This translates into CAWRGQGVLQPQHF.